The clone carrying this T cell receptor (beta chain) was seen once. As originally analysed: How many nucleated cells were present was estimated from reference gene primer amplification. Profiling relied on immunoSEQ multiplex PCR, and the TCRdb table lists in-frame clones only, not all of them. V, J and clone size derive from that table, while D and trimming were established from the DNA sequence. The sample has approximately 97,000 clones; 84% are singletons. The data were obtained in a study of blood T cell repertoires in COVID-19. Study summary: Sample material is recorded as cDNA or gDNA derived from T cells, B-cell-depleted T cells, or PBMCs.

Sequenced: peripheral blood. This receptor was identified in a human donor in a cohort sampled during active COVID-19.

The CDR3 loop is CASSTQWGNTIYF. The CDR3 DNA reads TGTGCCAGCAGTACCCAGTGGGGAAACACCATATATTTT. This sequence joins TRBV6-6 and TRBJ1-3; no clear D. V shed 5 bases and J shed 4 bases, with 9 bases lying between them. There are 13 residues in the CDR3. Looked up from germline, CDR1 is MNHNY and CDR2 is SVGAGI (reference sequence).